This T cell receptor (beta chain) was sequenced for a study of Ad26.COV2.S vaccination and SARS-CoV-2 variants. Study as a whole: Dosing was one shot or two shots 56 days apart. Whole-study findings and limits: Recipients given vaccine exceeded placebo recipients in spike-specific TCR breadth. Placebo recipients and vaccine recipients were similar in non-spike TCR breadth.

This CDR3 comprises 15 residues. CDR1 LNHNV and CDR2 YYDKDF come from the germline V gene (reference sequence). V shed 3 bases, J shed 6 bases, and the junction held 8 bases outside the gene matches. Details on this clone: Its antigen is undetermined.

Using immunoSEQ multiplex PCR, the repertoire was profiled, and TCRdb retains in-frame clones only, with some absent. The table includes 200,000 to 250,000 clones, over 75% detected once. The sample's treatment: some 20 received Ad26.COV2.S at low or high dose, single or two shots; about 5 received placebo; per-sample allocation not given. Vaccine and placebo recipients were sampled on day 63 after the first injection. This vaccine is an Ad26 vector that expresses the Wuhan-strain SARS-CoV-2 spike. This specimen was peripheral blood, taken in a trial of Ad26.COV2.S vaccine versus placebo. The TCR comes from a person aged 18-65 years who received the Ad26.COV2.S COVID-19 vaccine or a placebo. The chain employs TRBV15 and TRBJ2-7, with TRBD2 identical over 10 bases. The DNA of the CDR3 is TGTGCCACCAGCAGGAATCTAGCGGGAGCGTTCGAGCAGTACTTC. Translated, it gives CATSRNLAGAFEQYF.